Sequencing of this TCR beta chain was carried out in a study of regulatory T cells in long-lasting Graves disease. Relying on iRepertoire HTBI primers and Arm-PCR of CDR3 regions, the team built TCR beta libraries. Study processing details: The identification of under 65 TRBV and 11 to 15 TRBJ segments was made across samples. A single record per CDR3 protein comes from TCRdb applying MiXCR to the multiplex PCR reads. What appears here as the V and J calls and clone size reflects TCRdb's work, not the paper's. Altogether 350,000 to 450,000 distinct CDR3 sequences are present, more than 20% being singletons, with the ten largest covering around 30%. This clonotype was seen ten or more times. Its antigen is not identified. Time point described: persistent/refractory GD, antithyroid drugs over 5 years with positive TRAb. RNA isolated from PBMCs was used to make the TCR library. CDR1 is MDHEN and CDR2 is SYDVKM in the germline V gene. Trimming stripped 1 base from V and 7 bases from J, with 5 bases between. The length of the CDR3 is 12 residues.

Overall study findings and caveats: Under persistent disease, TRBV28, TRBJ1-2 and TRBJ2-5 were used preferentially. Between persistent patients, 2,500 to 3,500 public clonotypes were shared, exceeding the roughly 1,000 shared between new patients.

This receptor was obtained from a woman in her 40s with Graves disease. The specimen comprised peripheral blood mononuclear cells (PBMCs), sampled when the disease was refractory, from a patient treated with antithyroid drugs. The rearrangement uses TRBV28 and TRBJ1-5, with D hard to call. Here the CDR3 reads CASSLFKQPQHF. The CDR3, as DNA: TGTGCCAGCAGTTTATTTAAACAGCCCCAGCATTTT.